This T cell receptor (beta chain) was identified in a study of blood T cell repertoires in COVID-19. Study summary: The study drew acute and convalescent COVID-19 samples from the United States, Italy and Spain.

In the authors' workflow: From reference gene primer amplification, estimates of nucleated cell counts were derived. Clones were sequenced by immunoSEQ multiplex PCR, and TCRdb holds only the in-frame ones, with some missing. V, J and clone size derive from that table, while D and trimming were established from the DNA sequence. The sample shows tens of thousands of clones, more than 85% of them seen only once. With 5 bases clipped from V and 0 bases from J, the junction kept 13 bases outside the gene matches. This CDR3 is 19 amino acids long. Per germline, CDR1 LNHNV and CDR2 YYDKDF (reference sequence).

Sequencing input: peripheral blood. The genes are TRBV15 and TRBJ1-1; TRBD1 aligns across 12 bases. This sequence originates from a human donor with active COVID-19. The donor label of this sample is uncertain. CDR3 DNA: TGTGCCACCAGCTTGGGACAGGGGGCCTGGCCGATCATGAACACTGAAGCTTTCTTT. Its translation: CATSLGQGAWPIMNTEAFF. The complete variable domain, with remaining parts taken from reference TRBV15 and TRBJ1-1, reads DAMVIQNPRYQVTQFGKPVTLSCSQTLNHNVMYWYQQKSSQAPKLLFHYYDKDFNNEADTPDNFQSRRPNTSFCFLDIRSPGLGDTAMYLCATSLGQGAWPIMNTEAFFGQGTRLTVV.